This is a list of T cell receptor beta chains from one sample in a study of blood T cell repertoires in COVID-19. Method: immunoSEQ multiplex PCR; TCRdb's copy keeps in-frame clones and lacks some. Found here are about 160,000 clones, roughly 93% of them singletons; the top ten hold roughly 2.3%. The material sequenced was peripheral blood. All receptors derive from a young man with acute or convalescent COVID-19. The conserved cysteine and the conserved F or W are not part of the CDR3 here. A D gene is named only where the DNA matches it firmly.

NA | TRBV13 | ASSLYLGSSDTEAF
NA | TRBV5-1 | ASSLGLGFGGSSPLH
TRBD1 | TRBV19 | ASSIGTGVKTQY
NA | TRBV24-1 | ATNQGTYGYT
TRBD1 | TRBV24-1 | ATSGFQGANTGELF
TRBD1 | TRBV25-1 | ASSDPGGSGNTIY
TRBD1 | TRBV10-1 | ASTRQGRLYEQY
TRBD1 | TRBV5-1 | ASSLRQGYGYT
NA | TRBV5-6 | ASSLGRVGYSNQPQH
NA | TRBV19 | ASTPTATNEKLF
TRBD1 | TRBV2 | ASRGSGGADQPQH
NA | TRBV19 | ASSIINREIVSLH
NA | TRBV4-2 | ASSQDKDRGSNTQY
NA | TRBV11-2 | ASSLDLLAKNIQY
NA | TRBV24-1 | ATSDTTHPGADTQY
NA | TRBV19 | ASIPSQGYFGMNTEAF
NA | TRBV4-2 | ASSQDSGSNQPQH
TRBD2 | TRBV5-1 | ASSLDSGAKETQY
TRBD1 | TRBV12-3/TRBV12-4 | ASSDRAGTEAF
NA | TRBV12-3/TRBV12-4 | ASSSEGNQPQH
NA | TRBV4-2 | ASSQEGPNTEAF
NA | TRBV28 | ASSLPGANVLT
TRBD2 | TRBV7-9 | ASSFVSGSSSGGELF
NA | TRBV15 | ATSLDKYTGELF
TRBD1 | TRBV6-5 | ASSPTGGPYEQY
NA | TRBV5-1 | ASSLDVSDYGYT
NA | TRBV4-1 | ASSEEGSPLDKNIQY
NA | TRBV19 | ASSWAMNTEAF
NA | TRBV6-5 | ASSYKGENTEAF
TRBD1 | TRBV27 | ASGFWQGARGYT
NA | TRBV2 | ASRGGHLNTEAF
NA | TRBV20-1 | SASDRSTYGYT
TRBD1 | TRBV15 | ATGTGTLSEAF
NA | TRBV18 | ASSPGANSYNEQF
TRBD1 | TRBV18 | ASSLGQGDGYT
NA | TRBV24-1 | ATSDFMGHEAF
TRBD1 | TRBV5-1 | ASSLDTGGYGYT
TRBD1 | TRBV19 | ASTILGTAMGQPQH
TRBD1 | TRBV19 | ASSIPGTGVQPQH
TRBD1 | TRBV19 | ASRPNRGTGELF
TRBD1 | TRBV29-1 | SAWDRNTEAF
NA | TRBV6-5 | ASSKAQGWTEKLF
TRBD1 | TRBV19 | ASKTGGGTEAF
TRBD1 | TRBV7-6 | ASSQSTGTGGEQY
TRBD1 | TRBV6-2/TRBV6-3 | ASSYRTGGSDTEAF
NA | TRBV19 | ASSISGFNYGYT
TRBD1 | TRBV3-1/TRBV3-2 | ASSPGQGRLKTQY
TRBD2 | TRBV6-1 | AAGGQTYEQY
NA | TRBV27 | ASSIQGTEDQPQH
NA | TRBV9 | ASSPGSGRAGNTIY
TRBD1 | TRBV7-6 | ASSSERGGQGTGELF
TRBD1 | TRBV9 | ASSVVGDSEAF